This T cell receptor (beta chain) was identified in a study of blood T cells in healthy people across ages. Overall study context: There was about one barcoded beta molecule captured by template switching per two T cells.

Every sample yielded at least 6.5 million isolated PBMCs. This clonotype appeared many times. What it recognizes is unknown. This CDR3 is built from 16 residues. Germline V gene data show CDR1 as LGHDT and CDR2 as YNNKEL (reference sequence). V was shortened by 4 bases and J by 5 bases, with 18 bases between the two germline ends. For the second PCR, which ran for about 7 to 11 cycles, a sample-barcoded 5' primer and a J-beta primer mix were used. Each cDNA molecule was tagged by a template-switch adaptor that had 12 random nucleotides. TCRdb recomputed calls from the 5' RACE reads with MiXCR, one row per CDR3 protein. The top ten clones hold just over 15% of a sample with hundreds of thousands of distinct CDR3 sequences, approximately 31% of them seen once. General study findings and limits: Considered underestimates were the diversity estimates obtained from one million T cells.

Sequenced input: blood. The receptor comes from a woman aged 80 or over in good health. The rearrangement joins TRBV3-1 to TRBJ2-1; D is undetermined. In nucleotides, the CDR3 is TGTGCCAGCAGCCCCGAAGAGCCGAGACTGGACAATGAGCAGTTCTTC. It codes for CASSPEEPRLDNEQFF.